A single sample is the source of the 17 T cell receptor beta chains below, sequenced in a study of blood T cell repertoires in COVID-19 (dated by TCRdb to 2020 to 2021). Library prep was done by the immunoSEQ multiplex PCR assay. The table comes from immuneACCESS by way of TCRdb, which keeps in-frame sequences with V and J called. Part of the clones is missing from these tables; in studies checked, under half for an unresolved V gene and the rest for unknown reasons. For this sample the table gives about 170,000 clones, of which over 65% were detected only once. The biggest ten clones account for 3% of the sample. Sequencing was done on a sample of peripheral blood. The receptors derive from a woman aged 80 or over with acute or convalescent COVID-19.

This clone has just a few counts. The V gene is TRBV5-4, the J gene TRBJ2-5, with TRBD2 as a possible D gene (6 bases). The V and J ends lost 0 bases and 1 base respectively, with 10 bases between them. Germline V lookup: CDR1 SGHNT, CDR2 YYREEE (reference sequence). CDR3 size: 15 residues. The CDR3 reads CASSLAFGGQETQYF. Written as DNA, the CDR3 is TGTGCCAGCAGCTTGGCCTTCGGGGGCCAAGAGACCCAGTACTTC. The full variable domain, rest sourced from reference TRBV5-4 and TRBJ2-5, is ETGVTQSPTHLIKTRGQQVTLRCSSQSGHNTVSWYQQALGQGPQFIFQYYREEENGRGNFPPRFSGLQFPNYSSELNVNALELDDSALYLCASSLAFGGQETQYFGPGTRLLVL.

V usage is TRBV30 and J usage is TRBJ1-4; possibly TRBD1 for D (5 bases). This CDR3 has 13 residues. Between the trimmed V and J ends, which lost 1 base and 7 bases, there was a span of 10 bases. Germline values: CDR1 GTSNPN, CDR2 SVGIG (reference sequence). CDR3 sequence reads: CAWSEQATEKLFF. In nucleotides, the CDR3 is TGTGCCTGGAGTGAACAGGCGACTGAAAAACTGTTTTTT. Looking up the rest from reference TRBV30 and TRBJ1-4 gives the full variable domain: SQTIHQWPATLVQPVGSPLSLECTVEGTSNPNLYWYRQAAGRGLQLLFYSVGIGQISSEVPQNLSASRPQDRQFILSSKKLLLSDSGFYLCAWSEQATEKLFFGSGTQLSVL.

This chain uses TRBV9 with TRBJ1-2; TRBD1 aligns across 11 bases. The CDR3 runs to 14 residues. Trimming cost V 3 bases and J 7 bases; bases outside gene matches: 5. Per germline, CDR1 SGDLS and CDR2 YYNGEE. The CDR3 here is CASSATGQGGGYTF. DNA for the CDR3: TGTGCCAGCAGCGCGACGGGACAGGGGGGTGGCTACACCTTC.

This rearrangement joins TRBV5-4 to TRBJ2-3; the D gene is possibly TRBD2 (5 bases). The CDR3 totals 15 residues. Trimming stripped 2 bases from V and 0 bases from J, with 10 bases between. Germline values: CDR1 SGHNT, CDR2 YYREEE (reference sequence). CDR3 sequence reads: CASSFAAVSTDTQYF. The CDR3 DNA reads as TGTGCCAGCAGCTTCGCAGCGGTTAGCACAGATACGCAGTATTTT.

The chain uses TRBV11-2 and TRBJ2-7, with TRBD1 as a possible D gene (5 bases). Trimming removed 3 bases from V and 3 bases from J, with 15 bases in between. CDR3 length equals 15 residues. CDR1 and CDR2 (germline): SGHAT, FQNNGV. DNA of the CDR3: TGTGCCAGCAGCTTTTCAGGGCCCCCCTACTACGAGCAGTACTTC. Residues: CASSFSGPPYYEQYF.

The chain carries TRBV3-1 (or the pseudogene TRBV3-2) and TRBJ2-3; 7 bases line up with TRBD2. J gave up 7 bases and V 2 bases, and 12 bases lay outside the gene matches. Per the germline V gene, CDR1 is LGHDT and CDR2 is YNNKEL (reference sequence). The CDR3 has 16 amino acids. CDR3 amino acids: CASSQSTSGKVYTQYF. The DNA for the CDR3 is TGTGCCAGCAGCCAATCAACCAGCGGGAAAGTCTATACGCAGTATTTT.

J is TRBJ1-3 and V is TRBV11-3; 8 bases are a match to TRBD1. With 5 bases clipped from V and 0 bases from J, the junction kept 3 bases outside the gene matches. Per germline, CDR1 SGHNT and CDR2 YENEEA. The CDR3 length is 15 residues. CDR3 bases: TGTGCCAGCAGCCAGGGACAGGCCTCTGGAAACACCATATATTTT. Translating gives CASSQGQASGNTIYF.

The chain links TRBV2 to TRBJ1-5; D is possibly TRBD1 (5 bases). Trimming left V 4 bases short and J 6 bases short, with 16 bases between. Per germline, CDR1 SNHLY and CDR2 FYNNEI. The CDR3 consists of 15 residues. The CDR3 sequence is CASSGGVGRGQPQHF. For the CDR3, the DNA is TGTGCCAGCAGTGGAGGGGTGGGGAGGGGTCAGCCCCAGCATTTT.

The V call is TRBV20-1, the J call TRBJ2-7, with TRBD2 matching over 14 bases. Trimming took 3 bases from V and 4 from J; bases not matched to a gene: 11. Germline V gene sequence: CDR1 DFQATT, CDR2 SNEGSKA (reference sequence). The CDR3 length is 17 residues. CDR3 loop: CSASGMGLAGDEYEQYF. For the CDR3, the DNA is TGCAGTGCTAGTGGCATGGGACTAGCGGGAGATGAGTACGAGCAGTACTTC.

The rearrangement links TRBV24-1 to TRBJ2-7, with TRBD1 identical over 9 bases. V was clipped by 4 bases and J by 1 base; unmatched bases: 4. The CDR3 covers 15 residues. Germline CDR1 is KGHDR and CDR2 is SFDVKD. CDR3 in amino acids: CATSDPTGGSYEQYF. The CDR3 region has the DNA TGTGCCACCAGTGACCCGACAGGGGGATCCTACGAGCAGTACTTC.

This sequence joins TRBV7-3 and TRBJ2-5; D unclear. The germline CDR1 and CDR2 sequences are SGHTA and FQGTGA. Trimming removed 2 bases at V and 4 bases at J, with 8 bases between. The CDR3 runs 13 residues. As DNA, the CDR3 is TGTGCCAGCAGCTTATCGGTTCGAGAGACCCAGTACTTC. Translated: CASSLSVRETQYF.

This clone was detected only once. The chain carries TRBV30 and TRBJ2-3; D remains unclear. Trimming stripped 5 bases from V and 2 bases from J, with 14 bases between. Germline-derived CDR1 and CDR2 are GTSNPN and SVGIG (reference sequence). This CDR3 spans 14 amino acids. The CDR3: CAWSGRPPTDTQYF. In DNA form, the CDR3 reads TGTGCCTGGTCCGGCAGGCCCCCCACAGATACGCAGTATTTT.

This chain connects TRBV12-3 or TRBV12-4 to TRBJ2-7; 10 bases align to TRBD2. V trimming: 6 bases; J trimming: 5 bases; junction bases outside the gene matches: 4. The CDR3 sequence is 13 residues long. The CDR3: CASSLAGEHEQYF. The CDR3 DNA follows: TGTGCCAGCAGCCTAGCGGGAGAACACGAGCAGTACTTC.

This clone was counted only a few times. The chain uses TRBV28 and TRBJ2-7, with 7 bases identical to TRBD1. Germline lookup yields CDR1 MDHEN and CDR2 SYDVKM. With 5 bases clipped from V and 5 bases from J, the junction kept 15 bases outside the gene matches. The CDR3 length is 16 residues. The DNA for the CDR3 is TGTGCCAGCAGTAAGGGGGCGGACCTCGTGGTGGACGAGCAGTACTTC. Protein: CASSKGADLVVDEQYF.

As DNA, the CDR3 is TGCGCCAGCAGCCAAGGGCCTCTATTAGACAGGGGTGGCGAAAAACTGTTTTTT. Translating it yields CASSQGPLLDRGGEKLFF. The chain joins TRBV4-1 to TRBJ1-4; 8 nucleotides match TRBD1. Germline-derived CDR1 and CDR2 are MGHRA and YSYEKL. This CDR3 contains 18 residues. Trimming took 1 base from V and 8 from J; bases not matched to a gene: 15.

The chain links TRBV18 to TRBJ1-2; TRBD1 aligns across 10 bases. The CDR3 spans 15 residues. With 2 bases clipped from V and 8 bases from J, the junction kept 8 bases outside the gene matches. Germline values: CDR1 KGHSH, CDR2 LQKENI. This CDR3 is CASSPSGQGIRGYTF. The CDR3 nucleotides are TGTGCCAGCTCACCATCGGGACAGGGGATAAGGGGCTACACCTTC.

This clone was counted once. V and J are TRBV19 and TRBJ2-7; 8 nucleotides match TRBD2. Germline-derived CDR1 and CDR2 are LNHDA and SQIVND (reference sequence). The CDR3 has 14 residues. The V gene end was trimmed by 5 bases and the J gene end by 7 bases; junction bases not matched to a gene: 10. This CDR3 is CASSPRTSHEEQYF. As DNA, the CDR3 is TGTGCCAGTAGTCCGCGGACTAGCCATGAGGAGCAGTACTTC. The full variable domain, rest sourced from reference TRBV19 and TRBJ2-7, is DGGITQSPKYLFRKEGQNVTLSCEQNLNHDAMYWYRQDPGQGLRLIYYSQIVNDFQKGDIAEGYSVSREKKESFPLTVTSAQKNPTAFYLCASSPRTSHEEQYFGPGTRLTVT.